There are many counts of the clone carrying this T cell receptor (beta chain). Its antigen remains unidentified. The CDR3 is 13 amino acids. V lost 2 bases and J 5 bases, leaving 9 bases between the germline ends. This sample was included in a study of Graves' ophthalmopathy and Graves' hyperthyroidism. Moderate-to-severe activity, CAS at least 3, NOSPECS at least 4 and duration under 3 months characterized donors with ophthalmopathy. Points from the study as a whole: A 13-signature model separated ophthalmopathy from stable hyperthyroidism, reaching 87.88% sensitivity and around 83% specificity cross-validated. Blood was where most expanded thyroid clonotypes above 0.001 frequency also turned up.

For repertoire sequencing, the TCR beta CDR3 regions were amplified from RNA transcripts. HTBI primers were employed in first-round RT-PCR, then a second-round multiplex PCR followed. One entry per CDR3 protein results from TCRdb running MiXCR on the multiplex PCR reads. The table lists 450,000 or so distinct CDR3 sequences, 13% to 15% of them singletons. V is TRBV12-3 or TRBV12-4 and J is TRBJ2-5, with unresolved D. This sequence was found in a young woman with Graves' ophthalmopathy. The sample taken for sequencing was blood. In nucleotides, the CDR3 is TGTGCCAGCAGTTTACTTGGCTGGGAGACCCAGTACTTC. It encodes CASSLLGWETQYF.